A selection of T cell receptor beta chains follows, all from one sample in a study of response to subunit inactivated influenza vaccine. TCRdb fed the RT-PCR reads into MiXCR, producing one record per CDR3 protein. The sample lists around 520,000 distinct CDR3 sequences; 10% to 15% were seen once. The sequenced sample was PBMCs from blood, obtained on the day of vaccination. Receptors were obtained from a man over 45 who received an inactivated influenza vaccine. Each CDR3 is given with its conserved first and last residue.

V	J	CDR3
TRBV5-1	TRBJ2-3	CASSLYATGLTDTQYF
TRBV15	TRBJ2-5	CATSRERTSQETQYF
TRBV29-1	TRBJ2-1	CSVEGLVYNEQFF
TRBV12-3/TRBV12-4	TRBJ1-2	CASSRDDYGYTF
TRBV12-3/TRBV12-4	TRBJ2-1	CASSSGGQGYNEQFF
TRBV6-1	TRBJ2-7	CASTTGTPNSYEQYF
TRBV5-1	TRBJ1-1	CASSLELQGATEAFF
TRBV6-5	TRBJ1-1	CASSYSRGWGTEAFF
TRBV2	TRBJ1-4	CASSESGGRDEKLFF
TRBV6-2/TRBV6-3	TRBJ2-5	CASSPNRDFGETQYF
TRBV4-3	TRBJ1-3	CASSQEAVTRNTIYF
TRBV30	TRBJ2-6	CAWYDRDYGSGANVLTF
TRBV5-5	TRBJ2-7	CASSGGEWRDPYEQYF
TRBV6-2/TRBV6-3	TRBJ1-1	CASTLWGWQGTEAFF
TRBV7-9	TRBJ2-1	CASSLGMNEQFF
TRBV7-2	TRBJ2-7	CASSLAGQSYEQYF
TRBV5-1	TRBJ2-2	CASSLATGRNTGELFF
TRBV11-2	TRBJ2-5	CASSTLTGRKETQYF
TRBV11-2	TRBJ2-7	CASRPWGGSSNEQYF
TRBV5-1	TRBJ2-7	CASSPSTGAYEQYF
TRBV7-9	TRBJ1-6	CASSLGRNNSPLHF
TRBV25-1	TRBJ2-1	CASSDGIADEQFF
TRBV12-3/TRBV12-4	TRBJ1-4	CASSPTRDRSATNEKLFF
TRBV11-1	TRBJ2-5	CASSLFRVDQETQYF
TRBV6-1	TRBJ2-1	CASRLRGTSGINEQFF
TRBV29-1	TRBJ1-1	CSVLQANTEAFF
TRBV2	TRBJ2-4	CASSEASGSLKNIQYF
TRBV12-3/TRBV12-4	TRBJ2-7	CASSPDRVYEQYF
TRBV5-5	TRBJ1-1	CASRRTGSSLNTEAFF
TRBV7-8	TRBJ2-7	CASSHPGQGSEQYF
TRBV3-1	TRBJ1-5	CASSPGPTQPQHF
TRBV18	TRBJ2-7	CASSSNGAGPNEQYF
TRBV7-3	TRBJ2-1	CASSLMTSAYNEQFF
TRBV6-5	TRBJ2-1	CASSYAGFVDEQFF
TRBV4-1	TRBJ2-2	CASSHQLAGVNTGELFF
TRBV7-7	TRBJ1-1	CASSFPTEDTEAFF
TRBV24-1	TRBJ2-1	CATSDSGVDEQFF
TRBV9	TRBJ2-3	CASSVGGGQRTDTQYF
TRBV24-1	TRBJ2-7	CATSDTSGTHWYVEQYF
TRBV4-3	TRBJ1-5	CASSQGRLNQPQHF
TRBV20-1	TRBJ2-1	CSANPGGGGYNEQFF
TRBV9	TRBJ2-1	CASSVMGDPYNEQFF
TRBV12-3/TRBV12-4	TRBJ2-7	CASSPDGGRVEQYF
TRBV5-1	TRBJ1-5	CASSLAPGAGQPQHF
TRBV9	TRBJ2-7	CASSTSGDYYEQYF
TRBV5-1	TRBJ2-7	CASSRTAGAWEQYF
TRBV6-1	TRBJ2-5	CASSRTSGRGETQYF
TRBV20-1	TRBJ2-1	CSARDWRELYNEQFF
TRBV10-2	TRBJ1-2	CASSTRTEGYTF
TRBV20-1	TRBJ2-3	CSARDRRRRGTDTQYF
TRBV29-1	TRBJ1-5	CSVWRGTREGPQHF
TRBV9	TRBJ2-5	CASSVDLGFGETQYF
TRBV20-1	TRBJ2-5	CSARVPWLARETQYF
TRBV18	TRBJ2-5	CASSPQTWGPGETQYF
TRBV5-1	TRBJ2-7	CASSYRGQSYEQYF
TRBV4-1	TRBJ2-7	CASSQEHRGYEQYF
TRBV7-2	TRBJ2-2	CASSPTRREGTGELFF
TRBV4-3	TRBJ2-7	CASSQDPHRSYEQYF
TRBV11-2	TRBJ2-1	CASSLRPGDEQFF
TRBV7-2	TRBJ2-1	CASYRVPNEQFF